Described below is a single TCR beta chain sequence and its context. Authors' processing steps: Using reference gene primer amplification, nucleated cell counts were estimated. Measured with immunoSEQ multiplex PCR; TCRdb has only the in-frame clones, and not every one. The V and J calls and clone size come from that table; D and trimming were worked out from the DNA. The sample includes around 73,000 clones, around 81% of them seen just once. The record originates from a study of blood T cell repertoires in COVID-19. Study as a whole: From the United States, Italy and Spain came samples of acute and convalescent COVID-19. Sample material is recorded as cDNA or gDNA derived from T cells, B-cell-depleted T cells, or PBMCs.

The CDR3 consists of 14 residues. Germline CDR1 reads SGHAT; CDR2 reads FQNNGV. V lost 5 bases, J lost 1 base, and 9 bases lay in between. This chain uses TRBV11-2 with TRBJ1-3, with D perhaps matching TRBD1 (6 bases). Sequencing was done on a sample of peripheral blood. This receptor was obtained from a human donor in a cohort sampled during active COVID-19. DNA for the CDR3: TGTGCCAGCAGCAGCACAGGGTCTGGAAACACCATATATTTT. Its translation: CASSSTGSGNTIYF. Based on the CDR3 plus reference TRBV11-2 and TRBJ1-3, the full variable domain is EAGVAQSPRYKIIEKRQSVAFWCNPISGHATLYWYQQILGQGPKLLIQFQNNGVVDDSQLPKDRFSAERLKGVDSTLKIQPAKLEDSAVYLCASSSTGSGNTIYFGEGSWLTVV.